This TCR beta chain emerged from a study of blood T cell repertoires in COVID-19. Study information: Italy, Spain and the United States were the sources of the convalescent and acute COVID-19 samples. The analysed material was cDNA or gDNA that came from T cells, B-cell-depleted T cells, or PBMCs.

In the authors' workflow: For nucleated cells, counts were estimated from reference gene primer amplification. Data came from immunoSEQ multiplex PCR; TCRdb stores just in-frame clones and leaves some out. V, J and clone size derive from that table, while D and trimming were established from the DNA sequence. The sample includes 380,000 or so clones, around 84% of them seen just once. CDR3 length: 16 residues. Germline CDR1 reads GTSNPN; CDR2 reads SVGIG (reference sequence). The V segment lost 3 bases and the J segment 5 bases; nucleotides outside the gene matches: 14. This clonotype originated in a human donor with acute or convalescent COVID-19. The donor label of this sample is uncertain. The chain employs TRBV30 and TRBJ1-2, with 8 bases that match TRBD1. The material sequenced was peripheral blood. The CDR3 loop reads CAWSTTPGQGAYGYTF. The CDR3 DNA reads TGTGCCTGGAGCACAACCCCGGGGCAGGGGGCTTATGGCTACACCTTC.